Described below is a single T cell receptor beta chain sequence and its context. This clonotype was recorded many times. Its antigen remains unidentified. No base qualities exist here, and no much larger clone lies one base off it. V is trimmed back by 5 bases and J by 8 bases, and the junction contains 2 bases that no gene match accounts for. CDR1 and CDR2 (SGHVS, FNYEAQ) derive from the germline V gene. Including the terminal cysteine and phenylalanine, the CDR3 comprises 13 residues. The sequence is cut down to CDR3 DNA, 39 bases in frame from base 1. The reads were generated on an Illumina NovaSeq 6000. TCR cDNA was synthesized by 5'RACE template switching, through which a universal primer site and unique molecular identifiers were introduced. Priming of cDNA synthesis was performed from both the TCR alpha and TCR beta constant segments. Library amplification used two PCR steps, and the second PCR step added sample barcodes and sequencing adapters. Sequencing of libraries was done on Illumina HiSeq 2500 (2x100 bp) or NovaSeq (2x150 bp). On the study's bioinformatics: Demultiplexing of reads and collapsing into UMI consensus sequences were performed with MIGEC, and V(D)J alignment was carried out with MiXCR. Vaccine-responding clonotypes were identified with edgeR using replicate PBMC samples, with FDR below 0.01 and a log2 fold change above 5 up to day 15 being required. CD4 or CD8 identity was assigned to each bulk clonotype according to whether the clonotype was present at higher abundance in the sequenced CD4 repertoire or the sequenced CD8 repertoire. The raw public reads went through TCRdb reprocessing: fastp at Q25, MiXCR clone calling, in-frame beta chains kept. Rows are combined by CDR3 protein, so each entry shows the most common genes and DNA. It is TCRdb's table, rather than the study itself, that gives the V and J calls and clone size. The sample data list a few hundred thousand distinct CDR3 sequences, and about 4% of these were observed just once. Jointly, the top ten make up 20% to 25% of the sample.

This sample is part of a study of T cells after yellow fever vaccination (dated by TCRdb to about 2019). Study-wide context: The SMART-Seq v4 Ultra Low Input RNA kit was used to prepare libraries from fractions with low cell numbers. Two healthy male donors made up the cohort, one aged 18 to 30 years and the other aged 30 to 40 years. Blood was drawn at multiple timepoints before and after primary and secondary immunization, with bulk PBMC replicates and cell subsets isolated. To track T-cell clones before and after primary and booster YFV17D yellow fever vaccination, bulk TCR alpha and beta repertoires were sequenced longitudinally. On the study overall, not on this receptor specifically: After the booster, most of the clones that had expanded following primary vaccination were detected again (roughly 96% of CD4 and 88% of CD8), which suggests that memory was broadly maintained. Because abundant contaminating clonotypes from the bulk population could be contained in FACS-sorted repertoires, computational filtering was required. The secondary T-cell response was found to be weaker but faster than the primary response, with a peak reached on day 5 rather than on day 15. A small fraction of clonotypes showed up in both the CD4 and CD8 compartments, probably as a result of convergent recombination. The study included only two donors, which limits how far the findings can be generalized.

The treatment or condition label, read with the paper, signifies: live attenuated yellow fever vaccine strain. At every blood-draw timepoint, two biological replicates of bulk PBMCs were collected. A standard Ficoll-Paque protocol was used to isolate PBMCs from peripheral blood. RNA was extracted with TriZol from bulk PBMCs, CD4 and CD8 fractions, and dextramer-positive and dextramer-negative fractions. Specimen: PBMCs, collected 5 days after the yellow fever booster vaccination. This receptor was identified in a man in his late teens or twenties who received the YFV17D yellow fever vaccine. The rearranged segments are TRBV7-6 and TRBJ1-4; TRBD1 matches 10 bases in the middle. The sequenced DNA: TGTGCCAGCAGCCCGACAGGGGGCGAAAAACTGTTTTTT. Its coded protein is CASSPTGGEKLFF.